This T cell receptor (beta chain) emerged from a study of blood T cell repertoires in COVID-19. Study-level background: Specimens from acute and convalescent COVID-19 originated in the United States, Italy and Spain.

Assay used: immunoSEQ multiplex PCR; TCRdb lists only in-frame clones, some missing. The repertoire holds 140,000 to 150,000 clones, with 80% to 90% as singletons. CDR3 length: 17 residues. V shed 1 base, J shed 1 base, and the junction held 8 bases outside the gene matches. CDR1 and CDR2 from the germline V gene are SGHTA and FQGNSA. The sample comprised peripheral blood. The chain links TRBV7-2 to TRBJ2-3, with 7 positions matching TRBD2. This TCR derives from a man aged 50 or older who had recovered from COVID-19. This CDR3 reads CASSLGVAGVGTDTQYF. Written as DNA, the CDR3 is TGTGCCAGCAGCTTAGGAGTGGCGGGGGTGGGCACAGATACGCAGTATTTT.